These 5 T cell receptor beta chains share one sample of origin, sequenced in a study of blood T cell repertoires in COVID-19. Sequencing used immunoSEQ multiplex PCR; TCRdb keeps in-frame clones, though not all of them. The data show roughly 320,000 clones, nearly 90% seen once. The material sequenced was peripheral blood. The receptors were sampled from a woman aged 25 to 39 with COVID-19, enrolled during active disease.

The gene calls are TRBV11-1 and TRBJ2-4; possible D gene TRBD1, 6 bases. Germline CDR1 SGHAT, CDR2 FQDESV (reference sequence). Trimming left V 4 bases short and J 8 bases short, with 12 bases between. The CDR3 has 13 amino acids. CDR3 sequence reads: CASSYGQSDIQYF. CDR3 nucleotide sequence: TGTGCCAGCAGCTATGGACAGTCCGACATTCAGTACTTC.

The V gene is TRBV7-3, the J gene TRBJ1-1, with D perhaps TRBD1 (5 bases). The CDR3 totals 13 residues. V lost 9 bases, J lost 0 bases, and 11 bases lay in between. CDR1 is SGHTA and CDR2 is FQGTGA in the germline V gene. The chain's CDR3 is CARAWGVNTEAFF. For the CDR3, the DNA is TGTGCCAGGGCCTGGGGGGTGAACACTGAAGCTTTCTTT.

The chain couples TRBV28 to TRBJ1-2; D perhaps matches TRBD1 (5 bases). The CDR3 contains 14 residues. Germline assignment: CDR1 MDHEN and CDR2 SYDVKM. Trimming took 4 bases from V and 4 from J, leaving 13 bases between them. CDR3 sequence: CASSSLRGVYGYTF. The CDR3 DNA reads TGTGCCAGCAGTTCCCTTCGGGGGGTCTATGGCTACACCTTC.

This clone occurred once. In DNA form, the CDR3 reads TGTGCCAGCAGTAGGGGACTAGCGGATTACGAGCAGTACGTC. Its protein is CASSRGLADYEQYV. The V call is TRBV6-5, the J call TRBJ2-7; 11 bases agree with TRBD2. From germline, CDR1 is MNHEY and CDR2 SVGAGI. The CDR3 is 14 residues long. The junction had 4 bases not matched to a gene; V was cut back by 5 bases and J by 4 bases.

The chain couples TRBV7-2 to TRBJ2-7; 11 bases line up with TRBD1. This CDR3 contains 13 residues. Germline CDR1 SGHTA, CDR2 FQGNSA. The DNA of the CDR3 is TGTGCTGGGGCGGACAGGGGGCTCGGCGAGCAGTACTTC. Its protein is CAGADRGLGEQYF.